The clone carrying this TCR beta chain was observed at least ten times. Its antigen is currently unknown. The CDR3 totals 13 residues. The germline CDR1 and CDR2 sequences are KGHSH and LQKENI. Trimming removed 5 bases from V and 7 bases from J; junction bases left unmatched: 7. Specified time point: newly diagnosed GD, antithyroid drugs for less than 3 months. The TCR library was made from RNA that had been extracted from PBMCs in TRIzol. This record belongs to a study of regulatory T cells in long-lasting Graves disease. With iRepertoire HTBI primers and Arm-PCR of CDR3 regions, TCR beta libraries were built. MiXCR was run by TCRdb on the multiplex PCR reads, yielding one entry per CDR3 protein. Of about 530,000 distinct CDR3 sequences detected, about 16% appear once; the ten largest clones hold 20% to 25%. Study findings and constraints: A limited number of samples was an acknowledged limitation.

This sample also belongs to another study, concerning T cells in Graves' hyperthyroidism and ophthalmopathy. That source notes: Most expanded thyroid clonotypes above 0.001 recurred in blood.

V usage is TRBV18 and J usage is TRBJ1-1; TRBD1 aligns across 7 bases. Sequenced here: peripheral blood mononuclear cells (PBMCs), sampled at new diagnosis, from a patient treated with antithyroid drugs. This receptor was obtained from a woman aged 40-65 years with Graves disease. CDR3 sequence: CASSTQDRSEAFF. Written as DNA, the CDR3 is TGTGCCAGCTCAACACAGGACAGGAGTGAAGCTTTCTTT. Full variable domain (missing parts from reference TRBV18 and TRBJ1-1): NAGVMQNPRHLVRRRGQEARLRCSPMKGHSHVYWYRQLPEEGLKFMVYLQKENIIDESGMPKERFSAEFPKEGPSILRIQQVVRGDSAAYFCASSTQDRSEAFFGQGTRLTVV.